These 19 T cell receptor beta chains share one sample of origin, sequenced in a study of cytomegalovirus exposure and HLA in healthy donors. The study ran its PCR with 60 Vbeta and 13 Jbeta primers. This table comes from immunoSEQ multiplex PCR, and its TCRdb copy is limited to in-frame clones, with some not included. The profile covers some 78,000 clones, with over 70% appearing a single time and about 9.1% taken by the ten largest. Sequencing input: PBMCs. The receptors were gathered from a middle-aged man in good health and CMV-seropositive.

The V and J genes are TRBV7-2 and TRBJ2-7, with TRBD1 matching 7 bases. The V segment lost 6 bases and the J segment 5 bases; nucleotides outside the gene matches: 16. Germline V gives CDR1 SGHTA, CDR2 FQGNSA. The CDR3 contains 16 residues. CDR3: CASSLTPSAGGHEQYF. In DNA, the CDR3 is TGTGCCAGCAGTTTAACCCCTTCGGCAGGGGGACACGAGCAGTACTTC.

This chain connects TRBV7-9 to TRBJ1-2; D is unresolved. V gave up 1 base and J gave up 7 bases, with 19 bases separating them. The CDR3 runs to 16 residues. CDR1 and CDR2 (germline): SEHNR, FQNEAQ (reference sequence). In DNA form, the CDR3 reads TGTGCCAGCAGCTTAGATGCGGCGGCTGTATCCCCTGGCTACACCTTC. This gives the protein CASSLDAAAVSPGYTF.

Points on this clone: The sample has other DNA sequences that encode this CDR3 too. The rearrangement uses TRBV2 and TRBJ1-6; 7 bases are a match to TRBD1. CDR1 is SNHLY, CDR2 FYNNEI, per germline. The J segment lost 10 bases and the V segment lost 4 bases, leaving 7 bases of the junction unmatched. The CDR3 consists of 14 residues. CDR3 loop: CASSGQGEGSPLHF. The DNA for the CDR3 is TGTGCCAGCAGTGGACAGGGAGAGGGATCACCCCTCCACTTT. Using reference TRBV2 and TRBJ1-6 for the parts outside the CDR3, the full variable domain is EPEVTQTPSHQVTQMGQEVILRCVPISNHLYFYWYRQILGQKVEFLVSFYNNEISEKSEIFDDQFSVERPDGSNFTLKIRSTKLEDSAMYFCASSGQGEGSPLHFGNGTRLTVT.

This clone was recorded a few times. J is TRBJ2-3 and V is TRBV6-4, with TRBD2 as a possible D gene (6 bases). Germline CDR1 MRHNA, CDR2 SNTAGT. V lost 0 bases and J lost 0, with 10 bases in between. The CDR3 consists of 16 residues. This CDR3 reads CASSDSGEASTDTQYF. The CDR3 coding sequence is TGTGCCAGCAGTGACTCCGGGGAGGCTAGCACAGATACGCAGTATTTT.

The CDR3 loop is CASSSTTDTGGAFF. The CDR3 DNA sequence: TGTGCCAGCAGTTCCACGACGGATACGGGGGGAGCTTTCTTT. The chain carries TRBV27 and TRBJ1-1, with D perhaps TRBD1 (5 bases). Trimming shortened V by 4 bases and J by 10 bases, and 19 bases separated the two germline ends. CDR1 is MNHEY and CDR2 is SMNVEV in the germline V gene (reference sequence). The length of the CDR3 is 14 residues.

The chain carries TRBV28 and TRBJ1-1; 8 nucleotides agree with TRBD1. The V gene's germline CDR1 is MDHEN and CDR2 SYDVKM. Losses at the gene ends were 6 bases for V and 5 bases for J; bases not matched to a gene: 8. This CDR3 has 14 residues. The CDR3 coding sequence is TGTGCCAGCAGATCCCAGGGGGCCGAAACTGAAGCTTTCTTT. Translation: CASRSQGAETEAFF.

The gene calls are TRBV2 and TRBJ1-4; tentatively, D is TRBD1 (5 bases). This CDR3 contains 16 residues. The V gene lost 1 base and the J gene lost 4 bases, with 13 bases spanning the gap. The germline V gene encodes CDR1 SNHLY and CDR2 FYNNEI. CDR3 sequence (DNA): TGTGCCAGCAGTGAAGTTAGGGGTGACGGTAATGAAAAACTGTTTTTT. This codes for CASSEVRGDGNEKLFF.

The chain has TRBV5-4 and TRBJ2-1, with D uncertain. CDR1 is SGHNT, CDR2 YYREEE, per germline (reference sequence). Trimming left V 1 base short and J 4 bases short, with 9 bases between. This CDR3 has 14 amino acids. The CDR3 here is CASSLITAYNEQFF. As DNA, the CDR3 is TGTGCCAGCAGCTTGATCACAGCTTACAATGAGCAGTTCTTC.

The gene calls are TRBV7-6 and TRBJ2-1, with D uncertain. CDR3 length: 13 residues. Trimming stripped 1 base from V and 8 bases from J, with 9 bases between. Germline V lookup: CDR1 SGHVS, CDR2 FNYEAQ. The CDR3 sequence is CASSLGVEDEQFF. The DNA of the CDR3 is TGTGCCAGCAGCTTAGGTGTAGAGGATGAGCAGTTCTTC.

The chain has TRBV7-2 and TRBJ2-3, with 13 bases that match TRBD2. Germline lookup yields CDR1 SGHTA and CDR2 FQGNSA. J gave up 6 bases and V 1 base, and 7 bases lay outside the gene matches. The CDR3 consists of 17 residues. The chain's CDR3 is CASSLVTTSGGKDTQYF. CDR3 DNA sequence: TGTGCCAGCAGCTTAGTAACGACTAGCGGGGGGAAGGATACGCAGTATTTT.

There are a few counts of this clone. The chain's CDR3 is CASSEAHGGTQPQHF. In nucleotides, the CDR3 is TGTGCCAGCAGTGAAGCGCATGGAGGGACTCAGCCCCAGCATTTT. V gene TRBV2 combines with J gene TRBJ1-5; a weak D match, TRBD1 (5 bases). V lost 0 bases and J 6 bases, leaving 12 bases between the germline ends. Germline-derived CDR1 and CDR2 are SNHLY and FYNNEI. The CDR3 spans 15 residues.

The chain carries TRBV7-2 and TRBJ2-1; 12 bases agree with TRBD2. CDR3 length equals 15 residues. CDR1 and CDR2 (germline): SGHTA, FQGNSA. Trimming removed 5 bases from V and 9 bases from J; junction bases left unmatched: 8. The CDR3 loop is CASSPPSGGASEQFF. As DNA, the CDR3 is TGTGCCAGCAGCCCTCCTAGCGGGGGGGCCAGTGAGCAGTTCTTC.

The chain combines TRBV7-3 with TRBJ2-1, with D possibly matching TRBD2 (5 bases). CDR3 length equals 13 residues. Germline CDR1 is SGHTA and CDR2 is FQGTGA. V gave up 1 base and J gave up 4 bases, with 5 bases separating them. The CDR3 loop reads CASSLREYNEQFF. The CDR3, as DNA: TGTGCCAGCAGCTTAAGGGAGTACAATGAGCAGTTCTTC. Full variable domain (remainder filled in from reference TRBV7-3 and TRBJ2-1): GAGVSQTPSNKVTEKGKYVELRCDPISGHTALYWYRQSLGQGPEFLIYFQGTGAADDSGLPNDRFFAVRPEGSVSTLKIQRTERGDSAVYLCASSLREYNEQFFGPGTRLTVL.

This sequence joins TRBV4-3 and TRBJ1-2; TRBD1 matches 8 bases. CDR1 and CDR2 (germline): LGHNA, YSLEER. The length of the CDR3 is 17 residues. J lost 4 bases, V lost 6 bases, and 16 bases had no gene match. The DNA for the CDR3 is TGCGCCAGCAGTTCCACTCGGGGACAGGTGGGGAGCTATGGCTACACCTTC. Its protein is CASSSTRGQVGSYGYTF.

This chain's CDR3 is CASSFTTGDTQYF. DNA for the CDR3: TGTGCCAGCAGCTTCACAACAGGGGATACGCAGTATTTT. The rearrangement uses TRBV7-9 and TRBJ2-3; TRBD1 is a possible D gene (6 bases). Trimming left V 3 bases short and J 6 bases short, with 10 bases between. Germline CDR1 is SEHNR and CDR2 is FQNEAQ (reference sequence). The CDR3 sequence is 13 residues long.

This chain uses TRBV9 with TRBJ2-1; maybe TRBD2 (6 bases). This CDR3 has 16 amino acids. V was shortened by 4 bases and J by 3 bases, with 17 bases between the two germline ends. Germline V CDR1 and CDR2: SGDLS, YYNGEE. The CDR3 region is CASSRDGGLVYNEQFF. CDR3 nucleotide sequence: TGTGCCAGCAGCAGAGACGGGGGTTTAGTCTACAATGAGCAGTTCTTC.

V is TRBV5-1 and J is TRBJ2-3; TRBD1 might be the D (6 bases). The V gene's germline CDR1 is SGHRS and CDR2 YFSETQ. The V gene lost 3 bases and the J gene lost 2 bases, with 10 bases spanning the gap. This CDR3 comprises 14 residues. The CDR3 reads CASSSDSLTDTQYF. Written as DNA, the CDR3 is TGCGCCAGCAGCTCGGACAGCCTCACAGATACGCAGTATTTT.

In its sample, this clone was seen a few times. The chain carries TRBV11-3 and TRBJ2-6; D not certain. Germline CDR1 reads SGHNT; CDR2 reads YENEEA. This CDR3 has 15 amino acids. The V end was cut by 2 bases, the J end by 0 bases, with 5 bases between. The CDR3 DNA is TGTGCCAGCAGCTTAACCGGCTCTGGGGCCAACGTCCTGACTTTC. This sequence encodes CASSLTGSGANVLTF. Variable domain in full (rest from reference TRBV11-3 and TRBJ2-6): EAGVVQSPRYKIIEKKQPVAFWCNPISGHNTLYWYLQNLGQGPELLIRYENEEAVDDSQLPKDRFSAERLKGVDSTLKIQPAELGDSAVYLCASSLTGSGANVLTFGAGSRLTVL.

This clone showed up just a few times. In DNA, the CDR3 is TGTGCCAGCAGCTCCCACACTAGCGGGGGTGGGTCCTACGAGCAGTACTTC. It codes for CASSSHTSGGGSYEQYF. The chain joins TRBV5-4 to TRBJ2-7, with TRBD2 matching over 11 bases. CDR1 and CDR2 from the germline V gene are SGHNT and YYREEE (reference sequence). After removal of 3 bases from V and 1 base from J, the junction contained 9 bases not matched to a gene. This CDR3 spans 17 amino acids.